This T cell receptor (beta chain) was retrieved from a study of blood T cell repertoires in COVID-19. At the level of the study: Material from acute and convalescent COVID-19 was sourced from the United States, Italy and Spain. PBMCs, B-cell-depleted T cells, or T cells were the source of the cDNA or gDNA that made up the material.

Per the authors' pipeline: Amplifying reference gene primers gave estimates of nucleated cell counts. Produced via immunoSEQ multiplex PCR; TCRdb's table is partial and in-frame only. The D gene and trimming were derived from the DNA, and the V and J assignments and clone size from that table. This sample has about 9,600 clones; 80% to 90% occur once, and the top ten carry approximately 6%. The germline V gene has CDR1 KGHSH and CDR2 LQKENI. CDR3 length: 16 amino acids. The ends were cut back, 0 bases at V and 3 bases at J, with 15 bases in the middle. This receptor was taken from a human donor in a cohort sampled during active COVID-19. What was sequenced was peripheral blood. This chain uses TRBV18 with TRBJ2-7; tentative D call: TRBD2 (6 bases). CDR3 DNA: TGTGCCAGCTCACCACCGTGGTCTAGCGAGCTCTACGAGCAGTACTTC. This gives the protein CASSPPWSSELYEQYF.